Described below is a single T cell receptor (beta chain) sequence and its context. The sample comes from a study of blood T cell repertoires in COVID-19. The wider study: The cDNA or gDNA used as material had been derived from T cells, B-cell-depleted T cells, or PBMCs.

The authors' processing: Reference gene primer amplification gave estimated nucleated cell counts. Only in-frame clones appear in the TCRdb table, and some are missing; sequencing was by immunoSEQ multiplex PCR. V, J and clone size were drawn from that table, and D and trimming were deduced from the DNA. Of tens of thousands of clones in the sample, 81% are singletons; the top ten hold around 27%. Germline CDR1 SGHNT, CDR2 YYREEE (reference sequence). The CDR3 contains 14 residues. The junction had 7 bases not matched to a gene; V was cut back by 4 bases and J by 7 bases. The rearrangement links TRBV5-4 to TRBJ1-2; TRBD1 aligns across 10 bases. This sequence was found in a man older than 75 with active or convalescent COVID-19. The source material was peripheral blood. CDR3 protein: CASSLDRGRGGYTF. The CDR3 nucleotides are TGTGCCAGCAGCCTTGACAGGGGGCGAGGTGGCTACACCTTC.